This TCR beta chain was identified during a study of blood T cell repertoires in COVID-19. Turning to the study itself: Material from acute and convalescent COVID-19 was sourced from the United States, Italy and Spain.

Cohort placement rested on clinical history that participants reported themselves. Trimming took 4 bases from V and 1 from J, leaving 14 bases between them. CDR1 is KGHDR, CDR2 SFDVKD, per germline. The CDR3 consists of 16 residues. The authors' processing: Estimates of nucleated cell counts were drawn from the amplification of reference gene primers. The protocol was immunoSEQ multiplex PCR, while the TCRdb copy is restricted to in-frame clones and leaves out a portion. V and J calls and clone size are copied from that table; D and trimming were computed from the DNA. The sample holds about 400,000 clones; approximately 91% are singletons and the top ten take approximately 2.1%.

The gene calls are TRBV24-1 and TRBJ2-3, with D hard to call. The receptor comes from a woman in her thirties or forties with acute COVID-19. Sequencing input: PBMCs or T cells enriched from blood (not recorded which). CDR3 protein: CATSDPTSYGTDTQYF. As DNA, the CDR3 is TGTGCCACCAGTGACCCAACTTCCTATGGCACAGATACGCAGTATTTT.